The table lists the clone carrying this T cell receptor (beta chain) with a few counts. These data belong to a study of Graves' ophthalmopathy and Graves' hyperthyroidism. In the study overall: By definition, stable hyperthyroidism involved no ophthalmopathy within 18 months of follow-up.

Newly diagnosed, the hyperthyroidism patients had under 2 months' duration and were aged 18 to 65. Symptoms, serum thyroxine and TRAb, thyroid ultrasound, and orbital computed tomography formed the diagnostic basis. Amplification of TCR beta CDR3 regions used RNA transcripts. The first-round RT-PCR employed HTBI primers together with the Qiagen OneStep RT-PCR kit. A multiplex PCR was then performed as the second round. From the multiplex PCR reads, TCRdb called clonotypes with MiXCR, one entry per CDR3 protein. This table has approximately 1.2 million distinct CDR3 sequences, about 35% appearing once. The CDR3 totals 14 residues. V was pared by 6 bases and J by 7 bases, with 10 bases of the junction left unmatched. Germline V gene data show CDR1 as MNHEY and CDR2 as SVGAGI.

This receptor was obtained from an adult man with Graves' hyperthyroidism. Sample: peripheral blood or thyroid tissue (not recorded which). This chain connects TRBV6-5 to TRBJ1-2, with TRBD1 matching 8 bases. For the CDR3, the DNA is TGTGCCAGCAGGGATGGAACAGGGGGTATTGGCTACACCTTC. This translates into CASRDGTGGIGYTF.